The clone carrying this TCR beta chain was seen many times. The antigen is not known. The data stem from a study of neurological immune-mediated disorders. Study-wide results and caveats: Multiple sclerosis patients had less TCR clonal expansion than even healthy controls, unlike HTLV-1-associated myelopathy.

It was by 5'RACE with 10-nucleotide random UMIs that the cDNA was made. TCRdb used MiXCR to reprocess the 5' RACE reads, holding one entry per CDR3 protein. The table shows just under 20,000 distinct CDR3 sequences, with approximately 7.3% occurring only once. Per germline, CDR1 LGHNT and CDR2 FRNRAP. Trimming removed 5 bases from V and 5 bases from J, with 18 bases in between. This CDR3 is built from 15 residues. CD4+ or CD8+ T cells, 1 million per library, were used for sorted libraries. The chain couples TRBV12-5 to TRBJ1-2; D possibly corresponds to TRBD1 (6 bases). This TCR was sampled from a young woman with HTLV-1-associated myelopathy (HAM/TSP). Source material: CD8+ T cells from blood. CDR3 sequence reads: CASGPSRAGTYGYTF. The DNA for the CDR3 is TGTGCTAGTGGTCCTTCCCGGGCAGGGACATATGGCTACACCTTC.